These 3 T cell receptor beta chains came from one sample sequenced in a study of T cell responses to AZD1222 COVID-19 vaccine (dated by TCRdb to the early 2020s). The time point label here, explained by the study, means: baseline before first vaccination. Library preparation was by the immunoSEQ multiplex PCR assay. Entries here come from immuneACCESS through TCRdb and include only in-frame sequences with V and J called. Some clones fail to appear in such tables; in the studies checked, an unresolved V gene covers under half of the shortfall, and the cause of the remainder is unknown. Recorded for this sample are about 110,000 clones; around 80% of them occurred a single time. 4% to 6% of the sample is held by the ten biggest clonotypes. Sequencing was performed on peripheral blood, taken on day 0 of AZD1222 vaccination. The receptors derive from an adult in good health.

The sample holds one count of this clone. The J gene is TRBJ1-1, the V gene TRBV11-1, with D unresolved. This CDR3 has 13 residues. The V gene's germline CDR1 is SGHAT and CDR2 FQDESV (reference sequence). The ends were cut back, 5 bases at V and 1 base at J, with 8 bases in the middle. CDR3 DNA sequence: TGTGCCAGCAGCCCCACGGGGAACACTGAAGCTTTCTTT. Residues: CASSPTGNTEAFF.

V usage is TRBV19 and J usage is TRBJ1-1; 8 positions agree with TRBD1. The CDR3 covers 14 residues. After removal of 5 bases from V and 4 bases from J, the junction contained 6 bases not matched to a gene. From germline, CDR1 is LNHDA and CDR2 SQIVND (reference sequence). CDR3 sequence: CASSLQGGVTEAFF. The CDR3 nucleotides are TGTGCCAGTAGTTTACAGGGGGGTGTCACTGAAGCTTTCTTT.

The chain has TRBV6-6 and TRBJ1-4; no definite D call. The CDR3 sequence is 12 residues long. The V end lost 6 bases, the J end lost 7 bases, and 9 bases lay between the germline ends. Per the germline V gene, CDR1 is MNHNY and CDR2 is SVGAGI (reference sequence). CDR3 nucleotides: TGTGCCAGCAGCTCGAATGTTGAAAAACTGTTTTTT. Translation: CASSSNVEKLFF.